These T cell receptor beta chains were read from a single sample in a study of technical replicates of blood from a few donors. Generated by immunoSEQ multiplex PCR, the TCRdb table keeps only in-frame clones and is missing some. The table lists under 85,000 clones, around 90% of them singletons. The material sequenced was T cells isolated from PBMCs. These receptors originate from a human donor in good health. Both conserved end residues are part of each CDR3. Fields, in order: clone size, D gene, J gene, V gene, CDR3 protein, CDR3 DNA. A D gene is named only where the DNA matches it firmly. Not every row has a clone size; where given, it reads once, few, many or a size class.

size: NA
D: NA
J: TRBJ1-1
V: TRBV7-2
CDR3: CASSLDQATEAFF
DNA: TGTGCCAGCAGCTTAGACCAAGCAACTGAAGCTTTCTTT

size: NA
D: TRBD1
J: TRBJ2-3
V: TRBV23-1
CDR3: CASSSGQGTDTQYF
DNA: TGCGCCAGCAGTTCCGGACAGGGGACAGATACGCAGTATTTT

size: NA
D: NA
J: TRBJ1-5
V: TRBV6-5
CDR3: CASSYSTGYNQPQHF
DNA: TGTGCCAGCAGTTACTCGACGGGGTACAATCAGCCCCAGCATTTT

size: NA
D: NA
J: TRBJ1-2
V: TRBV19
CDR3: CASSIDPPGYYGYTF
DNA: TGTGCCAGTAGTATAGATCCCCCGGGGTACTATGGCTACACCTTC

size: NA
D: NA
J: TRBJ2-1
V: TRBV20-1
CDR3: CSALRNEQFF
DNA: TGCAGTGCCCTGAGGAATGAGCAGTTCTTC

size: NA
D: TRBD2
J: TRBJ2-1
V: TRBV15
CDR3: CATSPQLAVQHNEQFF
DNA: TGTGCCACCAGCCCACAACTAGCGGTTCAGCACAATGAGCAGTTCTTC

size: few
D: NA
J: TRBJ1-1
V: TRBV30
CDR3: CAWDVSAAAFF
DNA: TGTGCCTGGGATGTTTCCGCCGCGGCTTTCTTT

size: NA
D: NA
J: TRBJ1-1
V: TRBV19
CDR3: CASSGGAGAMNTEAFF
DNA: TGTGCCAGTAGCGGGGGGGCAGGGGCAATGAACACTGAAGCTTTCTTT

size: once
D: NA
J: TRBJ1-2
V: TRBV10-3
CDR3: CAISGELDNYGYTF
DNA: TGTGCCATCAGTGGGGAGCTTGACAACTATGGCTACACCTTC

size: NA
D: TRBD1
J: TRBJ2-7
V: TRBV10-2
CDR3: CASSVGGNYEQYF
DNA: TGCGCCAGCAGTGTAGGGGGCAACTACGAGCAGTACTTC

size: few
D: NA
J: TRBJ1-1
V: TRBV30
CDR3: CAWERGGGTEAFF
DNA: TGTGCCTGGGAGCGTGGGGGCGGGACTGAAGCTTTCTTT

size: NA
D: TRBD2
J: TRBJ2-5
V: TRBV5-4
CDR3: CASSSFWTSGRFEETQYF
DNA: TGTGCCAGCAGCTCATTTTGGACTAGCGGGAGATTTGAAGAGACCCAGTACTTC

size: NA
D: TRBD2
J: TRBJ2-3
V: TRBV5-1
CDR3: CASSLSLAGGPVTDTQYF
DNA: TGCGCCAGCAGCTTGAGCCTAGCGGGAGGGCCGGTCACAGATACGCAGTATTTT

size: NA
D: NA
J: TRBJ1-3
V: TRBV4-3
CDR3: CASTLLRGDSGNTIYF
DNA: TGCGCCAGCACCTTATTACGCGGTGACTCTGGAAACACCATATATTTT

size: once
D: TRBD1
J: TRBJ1-5
V: TRBV5-6
CDR3: CASSLAGGTQQHF
DNA: TGTGCCAGCAGCTTAGCAGGGGGGACCCAGCAGCATTTT

size: NA
D: NA
J: TRBJ1-2
V: TRBV10-3
CDR3: CAISGITGEGYTF
DNA: TGTGCCATCAGTGGCATCACGGGGGAGGGCTACACCTTC

size: NA
D: TRBD1
J: TRBJ2-7
V: TRBV13
CDR3: CASSLTGTDLKQYF
DNA: TGTGCCAGCAGCCTAACCGGGACAGATCTTAAGCAGTACTTC

size: NA
D: NA
J: TRBJ2-6
V: TRBV6-5
CDR3: CASSYEGSLTF
DNA: TGTGCCAGCAGTTACGAAGGGAGCCTGACTTTC

size: once
D: TRBD2
J: TRBJ2-1
V: TRBV13
CDR3: CASSPRLAALLRSYNEQFF
DNA: TGTGCCAGCAGCCCTAGACTAGCCGCCCTGTTAAGGTCCTACAATGAGCAGTTCTTC

size: few
D: NA
J: TRBJ1-1
V: TRBV30
CDR3: CAWGSGTKNTEAFF
DNA: TGTGCCTGGGGATCCGGGACAAAGAACACTGAAGCTTTCTTT

size: NA
D: TRBD1
J: TRBJ2-7
V: TRBV5-1
CDR3: CASSPHGQGRSYEQYF
DNA: TGCGCCAGCAGCCCCCACGGACAGGGTAGGTCTTACGAGCAGTACTTC

size: NA
D: NA
J: TRBJ2-5
V: TRBV7-3
CDR3: CASSLGANTETQYF
DNA: TGTGCCAGCAGCTTAGGGGCGAATACGGAGACCCAGTACTTC

size: NA
D: NA
J: TRBJ1-1
V: TRBV6-5
CDR3: CASSTTANTEAFF
DNA: TGTGCCAGCAGTACCACAGCTAACACTGAAGCTTTCTTT

size: NA
D: TRBD1
J: TRBJ1-5
V: TRBV9
CDR3: CASSVGGGQNQPQHF
DNA: TGTGCCAGCAGCGTAGGAGGGGGCCAAAATCAGCCCCAGCATTTT

size: NA
D: TRBD2
J: TRBJ2-7
V: TRBV2
CDR3: CASSDSGSSYEQYF
DNA: TGTGCCAGCAGTGACAGCGGGAGCTCCTACGAGCAGTACTTC

size: NA
D: NA
J: TRBJ2-7
V: TRBV13
CDR3: CASSLGPVTYEQYF
DNA: TGTGCCAGCAGCTTAGGCCCGGTAACCTACGAGCAGTACTTC

size: NA
D: NA
J: TRBJ1-5
V: TRBV19
CDR3: CASSLRSQPQHF
DNA: TGTGCCAGTAGCCTTAGGAGTCAGCCCCAGCATTTT

size: NA
D: NA
J: TRBJ1-2
V: TRBV6-5
CDR3: CASSALGAANYGYTF
DNA: TGTGCCAGCAGTGCTCTAGGGGCCGCTAACTATGGCTACACCTTC

size: NA
D: NA
J: TRBJ1-1
V: TRBV19
CDR3: CASSIGGADTEAFF
DNA: TGTGCCAGTAGTATTGGGGGGGCTGACACTGAAGCTTTCTTT

size: once
D: TRBD1
J: TRBJ1-4
V: TRBV5-1
CDR3: CASSKGQGPEKLFF
DNA: TGCGCCAGCAGCAAAGGACAGGGTCCAGAAAAACTGTTTTTT

size: NA
D: NA
J: TRBJ1-4
V: TRBV28
CDR3: CASSLPGLNEKLFF
DNA: TGTGCCAGCAGTTTACCAGGGTTGAATGAAAAACTGTTTTTT

size: NA
D: NA
J: TRBJ2-2
V: TRBV7-2
CDR3: CASSGKGVWTLGTGELFF
DNA: TGTGCCAGCAGCGGCAAGGGGGTGTGGACATTGGGCACCGGGGAGCTGTTTTTT

size: NA
D: TRBD1
J: TRBJ1-2
V: TRBV2
CDR3: CASGKTGGGDGYTF
DNA: TGTGCCAGCGGGAAGACAGGGGGGGGAGATGGCTACACCTTC

size: NA
D: TRBD1
J: TRBJ1-4
V: TRBV6-1
CDR3: CATSSGTANNEKLFF
DNA: TGTGCCACCAGCTCCGGGACAGCAAATAATGAAAAACTGTTTTTT

size: NA
D: TRBD2
J: TRBJ2-1
V: TRBV6-5
CDR3: CASSYSELAGFYEQFF
DNA: TGTGCCAGCAGTTACTCGGAGCTAGCGGGATTTTATGAGCAGTTCTTC

size: NA
D: NA
J: TRBJ2-1
V: TRBV4-1
CDR3: CASSPRGSYNEQFF
DNA: TGCGCCAGCAGCCCTCGGGGGAGTTACAATGAGCAGTTCTTC

size: NA
D: TRBD2
J: TRBJ2-6
V: TRBV9
CDR3: CASSGWGGKSSGANVLTF
DNA: TGTGCCAGCAGCGGATGGGGAGGGAAAAGCTCTGGGGCCAACGTCCTGACTTTC

size: NA
D: NA
J: TRBJ2-5
V: TRBV28
CDR3: CASSFLGQETQYF
DNA: TGTGCCAGCAGTTTTCTAGGTCAAGAGACCCAGTACTTC

size: NA
D: TRBD1
J: TRBJ2-7
V: TRBV5-8
CDR3: CASSWGQESDEQYF
DNA: TGTGCCAGCAGCTGGGGACAGGAAAGCGACGAGCAGTACTTC

size: NA
D: TRBD2
J: TRBJ2-3
V: TRBV11-2
CDR3: CASSLTGGGSTDTQYF
DNA: TGTGCCAGCAGCTTAACGGGCGGGGGGTCCACAGATACGCAGTATTTT